One and the same sample provided the 8 T cell receptor beta chains below, sequenced in a study of a mutant IDH1 vaccine in newly diagnosed glioma. No antigens are known for them. Here immunoSEQ multiplex PCR was the method, and the copy in TCRdb shows in-frame clones only, minus some. The table lists roughly 60,000 clones, more than 75% of them singletons. Indicated time point: week 23, last vaccination. A single vaccine dose contained 300 ug of mutant IDH1 20-mer peptide, and topical imiquimod was used with it. The sequencing here drew on PBMCs, taken from a glioma patient whose treatment included an IDH1 peptide vaccine. The receptors were gathered from a man aged 25-45 years with glioma.

This chain's CDR3 is CASSYEGSYNSPLHF. The CDR3, as DNA: TGTGCCAGCAGTTATGAGGGCTCCTATAATTCACCCCTCCACTTT. V usage is TRBV6-5 and J usage is TRBJ1-6; no firm D call. In germline, CDR1 is MNHEY, CDR2 SVGAGI. CDR3 length equals 15 residues. Deletions cut 3 bases from V and 0 bases from J, with 6 bases between.

The CDR3 loop is CASSLVPQSEAFF. In DNA form, the CDR3 reads TGCGCCAGCAGCTTGGTCCCACAGAGTGAAGCTTTCTTT. The V gene is TRBV5-1, the J gene TRBJ1-1, with D unresolved. This CDR3 has 13 residues. Trimming took off 0 bases at V and 7 bases at J, with 10 bases between the two ends. CDR1 and CDR2 (germline): SGHRS, YFSETQ.

V usage is TRBV6-5 and J usage is TRBJ1-1, with TRBD1 matching 10 bases. The V gene's germline CDR1 is MNHEY and CDR2 SVGAGI. The V segment lost 8 bases and the J segment 3 bases; nucleotides outside the gene matches: 3. This CDR3 has 13 amino acids. This CDR3 is CASSDRGDTEAFF. The CDR3 DNA reads as TGTGCCAGCTCGGACAGGGGGGACACTGAAGCTTTCTTT.

This sequence joins TRBV19 and TRBJ1-6; 7 bases agree with TRBD1. In germline, CDR1 is LNHDA, CDR2 SQIVND (reference sequence). V shed 7 bases, J shed 7 bases, and the junction held 4 bases outside the gene matches. CDR3 length: 13 amino acids. The DNA for the CDR3 is TGTGCCAGTAAACAGGGGAGAAATTCACCCCTCCACTTT. It yields the protein CASKQGRNSPLHF.

The chain links TRBV9 to TRBJ2-2; D is perhaps TRBD2 (7 bases). Germline values: CDR1 SGDLS, CDR2 YYNGEE. This CDR3 has 16 amino acids. Trimming left V 3 bases short and J 1 base short, with 13 bases between. DNA for the CDR3: TGTGCCAGCAGCGCCGCGGGGGCCCAGAACACCGGGGAGCTGTTTTTT. Protein: CASSAAGAQNTGELFF. Full variable domain (remainder filled in from reference TRBV9 and TRBJ2-2): DSGVTQTPKHLITATGQRVTLRCSPRSGDLSVYWYQQSLDQGLQFLIQYYNGEERAKGNILERFSAQQFPDLHSELNLSSLELGDSALYFCASSAAGAQNTGELFFGEGSRLTVL.

This chain links TRBV28 with TRBJ1-5; D ambiguous. V dropped 7 bases and J dropped 7 bases, with 11 bases sitting between them. Germline CDR1 MDHEN, CDR2 SYDVKM. The CDR3 is made up of 12 amino acids. The CDR3 is CASNTPPQPQHF. CDR3 coding DNA: TGTGCCAGCAACACACCCCCCCAGCCCCAGCATTTT.

CDR3 nucleotides: TGTGCCAGCAGACCTCCATCCCCCACAAGAAATAATTCACCCCTCCACTTT. This translates into CASRPPSPTRNNSPLHF. The rearrangement uses TRBV27 and TRBJ1-6; no reliable D call. Germline lookup yields CDR1 MNHEY and CDR2 SMNVEV (reference sequence). Deletions cut 6 bases from V and 5 bases from J, with 20 bases between. The CDR3 loop spans 17 amino acids.

This clone has a single count. The chain couples TRBV30 to TRBJ2-2, with a weak D call TRBD2 (6 bases). CDR1 GTSNPN and CDR2 SVGIG come from the germline V gene (reference sequence). V lost 4 bases and J 8 bases, leaving 11 bases between the germline ends. The CDR3 consists of 12 residues. CDR3: CAWKGGYGELFF. CDR3 sequence (DNA): TGTGCCTGGAAAGGAGGGTATGGGGAGCTGTTTTTT.